These 21 T cell receptor beta chains share one sample of origin, sequenced in a study of CD8 T cells in Susac syndrome. cDNA came from about 0.51 to 1 ug RNA primed by random hexamers. TCRdb fed the immunoSEQ multiplex PCR reads into MiXCR, producing one record per CDR3 protein. The repertoire holds some 200,000 distinct CDR3 sequences, approximately 96% seen once, with approximately 0.1% in the top ten. Sequenced: CD4+ T cells from PBMCs. The receptors come from a human donor with Susac syndrome.

V and J are TRBV30 and TRBJ2-6, with TRBD2 matching over 8 bases. From germline, CDR1 is GTSNPN and CDR2 SVGIG (reference sequence). J was trimmed by 3 bases and V by 2 bases; bases with no gene match: 6. This CDR3 region has 16 residues. The CDR3 here is CAWSPRGGFGANVLTF. Written as DNA, the CDR3 is TGTGCCTGGAGTCCCCGGGGGGGCTTTGGGGCCAACGTCCTGACTTTC.

This clonotype was counted once. The gene calls are TRBV6-6 and TRBJ2-5, with a tentative D call TRBD2 (6 bases). The CDR3 extends over 14 amino acids. Germline CDR1 reads MNHNY; CDR2 reads SVGAGI (reference sequence). With 1 base removed from V and 1 base from J, the gap between germline ends came to 7 bases. The CDR3 is CASSYLGGQETQYF. The CDR3 region has the DNA TGTGCCAGCAGTTACTTGGGGGGCCAAGAGACCCAGTACTTC.

The chain employs TRBV7-2 and TRBJ1-2; TRBD1 agrees at 8 bases. CDR1 is SGHTA and CDR2 is FQGNSA in the germline V gene. The V segment lost 5 bases and the J segment 10 bases; nucleotides outside the gene matches: 9. This CDR3 has 13 amino acids. CDR3 sequence: CASSPRTGYDYTF. The CDR3 DNA is TGTGCCAGCAGCCCGAGGACAGGGTACGACTACACCTTC.

The chain recombines TRBV25-1 with TRBJ1-2, with D maybe TRBD1 (6 bases). V was cut by 4 bases and J by 4 bases, with 16 bases left in between. The CDR3 totals 15 residues. Germline V lookup: CDR1 MGHDK, CDR2 SYGVNS. The CDR3 DNA follows: TGTGCCAGCAGTGCCGTGGGACATTCGCCCTATGGCTACACCTTC. It specifies CASSAVGHSPYGYTF.

Concerning this clonotype: The junction shows a germline mismatch at one end, possibly a read error. This chain links TRBV7-2 with TRBJ2-7; no reliable D call. This CDR3 comprises 12 residues. Germline-derived CDR1 and CDR2 are SGHTA and FQGNSA. CDR3: CASSLQMLPQDF. In nucleotides, the CDR3 is TGTGCCAGCAGCTTACAAATGCTCCCTCAAGACTTC.

The rearrangement uses TRBV9 and TRBJ1-2; D is unclear. The V gene lost 0 bases and the J gene lost 8 bases, with 14 bases spanning the gap. Germline CDR1 SGDLS, CDR2 YYNGEE. CDR3 size: 14 residues. In nucleotides, the CDR3 is TGTGCCAGCAGCGTAGACCCCACCATGGAAGGCTACACCTTC. The encoded protein is CASSVDPTMEGYTF.

This chain joins TRBV25-1 and TRBJ2-2; D is possibly TRBD1 (6 bases). The CDR3 runs to 16 residues. V lost 3 bases to trimming and J lost 3 bases, with 14 bases between them. Germline CDR1 reads MGHDK; CDR2 reads SYGVNS. CDR3 DNA sequence: TGTGCCAGCAGTGATAAGCCCAGGGGTGACACCGGGGAGCTGTTTTTT. Amino acid sequence: CASSDKPRGDTGELFF.

V is TRBV11-2 and J is TRBJ2-1, with 8 bases lining up with TRBD2. V was pared by 7 bases and J by 1 base, with 21 bases of the junction left unmatched. Germline CDR1 SGHAT, CDR2 FQNNGV. The CDR3 has 20 residues. In DNA form, the CDR3 reads TGTGCCAGCACCCCGGGGAGAGCTACACGGGGGGGCGTATCCTACAATGAGCAGTTCTTC. This gives the protein CASTPGRATRGGVSYNEQFF.

The chain joins TRBV3-1 to TRBJ2-1; D may match TRBD1 or TRBD2 (6 bases each). This CDR3 is built from 15 residues. Germline CDR1 is LGHDT and CDR2 is YNNKEL (reference sequence). V was clipped by 4 bases and J by 6 bases, with 16 bases between them. The CDR3 sequence: CASSLQGLMPNEQFF. CDR3 nucleotide sequence: TGTGCCAGCAGCCTACAGGGACTCATGCCCAATGAGCAGTTCTTC.

The chain uses TRBV6-1 and TRBJ2-1; D is undetermined. Germline loops: CDR1 MNHNS, CDR2 SASEGT. Deletions cut 3 bases from V and 7 bases from J, with 19 bases between. The CDR3 runs to 16 residues. This CDR3 reads CASSEYGPIPRNEQFF. The CDR3, as DNA: TGTGCCAGCAGTGAGTACGGACCGATCCCCAGGAATGAGCAGTTCTTC.

The rearrangement joins TRBV20-1 to TRBJ2-2, with 9 bases lining up with TRBD1. CDR1 is DFQATT, CDR2 SNEGSKA, per germline (reference sequence). The CDR3 length is 12 residues. V lost 6 bases and J lost 4; bases outside the gene matches: 0. This CDR3 is CSADRGTGELFF. CDR3 nucleotide sequence: TGCAGTGCGGACAGGGGCACCGGGGAGCTGTTTTTT.

This sequence joins TRBV30 and TRBJ2-2, with TRBD2 as a possible D gene (6 bases). V was pared by 2 bases and J by 0 bases, with 13 bases between. This CDR3 spans 16 amino acids. Germline V lookup: CDR1 GTSNPN, CDR2 SVGIG (reference sequence). This chain's CDR3 is CAWSQSASANTGELFF. DNA of the CDR3: TGTGCCTGGAGTCAGTCCGCTAGCGCGAACACCGGGGAGCTGTTTTTT. The whole variable domain, filled in from reference TRBV30 and TRBJ2-2, reads SQTIHQWPATLVQPVGSPLSLECTVEGTSNPNLYWYRQAAGRGLQLLFYSVGIGQISSEVPQNLSASRPQDRQFILSSKKLLLSDSGFYLCAWSQSASANTGELFFGEGSRLTVL.

The V call is TRBV11-2, the J call TRBJ1-6; D perhaps matches TRBD1 (5 bases). With 6 bases removed from V and 5 bases from J, the gap between germline ends came to 14 bases. This CDR3 spans 15 amino acids. CDR1 is SGHAT and CDR2 is FQNNGV in the germline V gene. CDR3 nucleotide sequence: TGTGCCAGCAGTATTCGGGACGGAAATAATTCACCCCTCCACTTT. As protein: CASSIRDGNNSPLHF.

This sequence joins TRBV6-6 and TRBJ1-1; D is perhaps TRBD1 (5 bases). Looked up from germline, CDR1 is MNHNY and CDR2 is SVGAGI (reference sequence). This CDR3 spans 13 amino acids. Trimming took 8 bases from V and 3 from J, leaving 13 bases between them. The CDR3 DNA reads as TGTGCCAGCGTACGTGGGGGAGACACTGAAGCTTTCTTT. It codes for CASVRGGDTEAFF.

V and J are TRBV24-1 and TRBJ2-6, with D hard to call. Germline CDR1 KGHDR, CDR2 SFDVKD. CDR3 length: 15 residues. Trimming removed 8 bases at V and 4 bases at J, with 14 bases between. The CDR3 spells CATTNGVLGANVLTF. In DNA, the CDR3 is TGTGCCACCACCAATGGGGTACTCGGGGCCAACGTCCTGACTTTC.

The chain carries TRBV20-1 and TRBJ2-7; the match to TRBD2 covers 16 bases. The germline CDR1 and CDR2 sequences are DFQATT and SNEGSKA (reference sequence). After removal of 5 bases from V and 2 bases from J, the junction contained 0 bases not matched to a gene. The CDR3 covers 14 residues. CDR3 DNA: TGCAGTGCTGGGACTAGCGGGGGGGCCTACGAGCAGTACTTC. Protein sequence: CSAGTSGGAYEQYF.

V usage is TRBV5-1 and J usage is TRBJ1-5; D uncertain. Per germline, CDR1 SGHRS and CDR2 YFSETQ. V was clipped by 5 bases and J by 3 bases, with 9 bases between them. The length of the CDR3 is 13 residues. CDR3: CASSLGYNQPQHF. The CDR3 nucleotides read TGCGCCAGCAGTCTGGGATACAATCAGCCCCAGCATTTT. Together with reference TRBV5-1 and TRBJ1-5, the CDR3 gives the full variable domain: KAGVTQTPRYLIKTRGQQVTLSCSPISGHRSVSWYQQTPGQGLQFLFEYFSETQRNKGNFPGRFSGRQFSNSRSEMNVSTLELGDSALYLCASSLGYNQPQHFGDGTRLSIL.

The chain is built from TRBV4-1 and TRBJ2-7; TRBD2 aligns across 13 bases. The CDR3 has 17 residues. Germline lookup yields CDR1 MGHRA and CDR2 YSYEKL. The V segment lost 1 base and the J segment 4 bases; nucleotides outside the gene matches: 7. This CDR3 reads CASSQVVTSGGLYEQYF. CDR3 DNA sequence: TGCGCCAGCAGCCAAGTGGTGACTAGCGGGGGGCTGTACGAGCAGTACTTC.

This chain joins TRBV20-1 and TRBJ1-2; D possibly corresponds to TRBD1 (6 bases). The germline V and J ends were trimmed by 6 bases and 4 bases, with 18 bases remaining between them. Germline CDR1 and CDR2: DFQATT and SNEGSKA (reference sequence). The CDR3 has 14 residues. CDR3 sequence: CSARAGGVAYGYTF. In DNA, the CDR3 is TGCAGTGCCAGGGCGGGGGGCGTCGCCTATGGCTACACCTTC.

V gene TRBV5-6 combines with J gene TRBJ1-2, with D tentatively TRBD1 (5 bases). Trimming pared 1 base from V and 8 bases from J, leaving 24 bases between. The CDR3 runs 17 residues. Germline V gene sequence: CDR1 SGHDT, CDR2 YYEEEE. This CDR3 reads CASSLSLGGRALWGYTF. The CDR3 bases are TGTGCCAGCAGCTTGAGTCTGGGCGGCAGGGCCCTTTGGGGCTACACCTTC.

This chain links TRBV7-2 with TRBJ2-7, with TRBD1 matching over 8 bases. V trimming: 5 bases; J trimming: 6 bases; junction bases outside the gene matches: 12. From germline, CDR1 is SGHTA and CDR2 FQGNSA. The CDR3 totals 15 residues. The CDR3 here is CASSLVLGTGREQYF. Written as DNA, the CDR3 is TGTGCCAGCAGCCTAGTGCTGGGGACAGGACGCGAGCAGTACTTC.